One and the same sample provided the 12 T cell receptor beta chains below, sequenced in a study of T cell responses to AZD1222 COVID-19 vaccine. Generated by immunoSEQ multiplex PCR, the TCRdb table keeps only in-frame clones and is missing some. The sample contains 89,000 or so clones, 65% to 90% of which appear only once. Sample: peripheral blood, taken on day 0 of AZD1222 vaccination. Receptors originate from an adult in good health.

The chain employs TRBV5-5 and TRBJ2-3; 13 positions match TRBD2. J lost 4 bases, V lost 2 bases, and 4 bases had no gene match. Germline V lookup: CDR1 SGHKS, CDR2 YYEKEE (reference sequence). The CDR3 is made up of 16 amino acids. CDR3 sequence (DNA): TGTGCCAGCAGCTTACTAGCGGGAGGGTCCGCAGATACGCAGTATTTT. It yields the protein CASSLLAGGSADTQYF.

J is TRBJ2-1 and V is TRBV28; 11 positions agree with TRBD2. The V gene's germline CDR1 is MDHEN and CDR2 SYDVKM. This CDR3 contains 15 residues. V was clipped by 6 bases and J by 7 bases; unmatched bases: 8. CDR3 region: CASSYSGRAGNEQFF. The CDR3 nucleotides read TGTGCCAGCAGCTATAGCGGGAGGGCCGGGAATGAGCAGTTCTTC.

This clone was found a few times. The genes are TRBV19 and TRBJ1-5; the match to TRBD1 covers 7 bases. CDR3 length: 14 residues. CDR1 is LNHDA and CDR2 is SQIVND in the germline V gene (reference sequence). J lost 4 bases, V lost 3 bases, and 3 bases had no gene match. The CDR3 reads CASSMGQLNQPQHF. DNA of the CDR3: TGTGCCAGTAGTATGGGACAGTTAAATCAGCCCCAGCATTTT. The whole variable domain, filled in from reference TRBV19 and TRBJ1-5, reads DGGITQSPKYLFRKEGQNVTLSCEQNLNHDAMYWYRQDPGQGLRLIYYSQIVNDFQKGDIAEGYSVSREKKESFPLTVTSAQKNPTAFYLCASSMGQLNQPQHFGDGTRLSIL.

The chain carries TRBV7-9 and TRBJ1-4; 7 positions match TRBD1. Germline CDR1 SEHNR, CDR2 FQNEAQ (reference sequence). This CDR3 comprises 16 residues. V shed 6 bases and J 3 bases; nucleotides not matched to a gene: 10. In DNA form, the CDR3 reads TGTGCCAGCAGAAAAATAGGGGGCGATTCTAATGAAAAACTGTTTTTT. This gives the protein CASRKIGGDSNEKLFF.

This clone was counted a single time. V gene TRBV28 combines with J gene TRBJ1-2, with D uncertain. This CDR3 contains 13 residues. V gave up 10 bases and J gave up 0 bases, with 12 bases separating them. The germline V gene has CDR1 MDHEN and CDR2 SYDVKM. The CDR3 nucleotides are TGTGCCACCCGGGCCCCTTCTAACTATGGCTACACCTTC. It encodes CATRAPSNYGYTF.

The CDR3 region has the DNA TGTGCCAGCTCACCAGCTAGCAGCTCCTACGAGCAGTACTTC. Translation gives CASSPASSSYEQYF. This chain connects TRBV18 to TRBJ2-7; D might be TRBD2 (5 bases). The CDR3 loop spans 14 amino acids. The germline V gene has CDR1 KGHSH and CDR2 LQKENI. V shed 2 bases and J shed 0 bases, with 8 bases lying between them.

V usage is TRBV27 and J usage is TRBJ1-2; possibly TRBD1 for D (6 bases). V was clipped by 3 bases and J by 8 bases, with 13 bases between them. The CDR3 is 13 amino acids. Germline V gene data show CDR1 as MNHEY and CDR2 as SMNVEV (reference sequence). Here the CDR3 reads CASSFGQSRGYTF. The CDR3 region has the DNA TGTGCCAGCAGTTTCGGACAGAGCCGGGGCTACACCTTC.

V is TRBV19 and J is TRBJ2-3, with D possibly being TRBD2 (5 bases). Trimming took 10 bases from V and 4 from J, leaving 18 bases between them. The CDR3 consists of 14 residues. The germline CDR1 and CDR2 sequences are LNHDA and SQIVND (reference sequence). The CDR3 nucleotides read TGTGCCACTACCCCCCTACTAGACGCAGATACGCAGTATTTT. Amino acids: CATTPLLDADTQYF.

This clone was counted a single time. The CDR3, as DNA: TGTGCCAGCAGTCCAATCGACGGACGCAATCAGCCCCAGCATTTT. Translated: CASSPIDGRNQPQHF. The chain employs TRBV28 and TRBJ1-5, with D hard to call. In germline, CDR1 is MDHEN, CDR2 SYDVKM. Trimming left V 5 bases short and J 2 bases short, with 13 bases between. The CDR3 extends over 15 amino acids.

The CDR3 DNA follows: TGTGCCAGCAGTTATGAGGGGACCCGCAATCAGCCCCAGCATTTT. Its protein is CASSYEGTRNQPQHF. V and J are TRBV6-6 and TRBJ1-5; the D gene is possibly TRBD1 (5 bases). Trimming left V 3 bases short and J 2 bases short, with 11 bases between. This CDR3 comprises 15 residues. The germline CDR1 and CDR2 sequences are MNHNY and SVGAGI (reference sequence).

This clone was recorded once. The V and J genes are TRBV5-6 and TRBJ2-7; weak D call: TRBD2 (6 bases). The V gene's germline CDR1 is SGHDT and CDR2 YYEEEE. Trimming shortened V by 0 bases and J by 7 bases, and 14 bases separated the two germline ends. This CDR3 is 14 amino acids long. CDR3 residues: CASSLGLTSGEQYF. CDR3 DNA sequence: TGTGCCAGCAGCTTGGGCTTGACTAGTGGGGAGCAGTACTTC. Drawing the rest from reference TRBV5-6 and TRBJ2-7, the complete variable domain is DAGVTQSPTHLIKTRGQQVTLRCSPKSGHDTVSWYQQALGQGPQFIFQYYEEEERQRGNFPDRFSGHQFPNYSSELNVNALLLGDSALYLCASSLGLTSGEQYFGPGTRLTVT.

The genes are TRBV20-1 and TRBJ2-2, with D uncertain. Germline V gene lookup returns CDR1 DFQATT and CDR2 SNEGSKA (reference sequence). The CDR3 runs to 13 residues. The V gene lost 3 bases and the J gene lost 4 bases, with 9 bases spanning the gap. Here the CDR3 reads CSASLVSTGELFF. CDR3 nucleotide sequence: TGCAGTGCTAGTCTGGTCAGCACCGGGGAGCTGTTTTTT.